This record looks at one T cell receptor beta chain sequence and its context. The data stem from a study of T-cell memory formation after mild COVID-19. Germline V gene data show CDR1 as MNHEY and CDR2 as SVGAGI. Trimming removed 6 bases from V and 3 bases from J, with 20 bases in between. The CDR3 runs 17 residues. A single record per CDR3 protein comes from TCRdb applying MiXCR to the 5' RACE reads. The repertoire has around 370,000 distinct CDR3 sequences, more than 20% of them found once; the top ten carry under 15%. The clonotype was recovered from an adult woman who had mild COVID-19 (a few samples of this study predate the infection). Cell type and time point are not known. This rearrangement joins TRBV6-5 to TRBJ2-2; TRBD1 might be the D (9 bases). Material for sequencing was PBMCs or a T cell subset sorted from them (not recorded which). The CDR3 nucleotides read TGTGCCAGCAGGAAACAGGGGGCGGGGGGTTACACCGGGGAGCTGTTTTTT. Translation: CASRKQGAGGYTGELFF.